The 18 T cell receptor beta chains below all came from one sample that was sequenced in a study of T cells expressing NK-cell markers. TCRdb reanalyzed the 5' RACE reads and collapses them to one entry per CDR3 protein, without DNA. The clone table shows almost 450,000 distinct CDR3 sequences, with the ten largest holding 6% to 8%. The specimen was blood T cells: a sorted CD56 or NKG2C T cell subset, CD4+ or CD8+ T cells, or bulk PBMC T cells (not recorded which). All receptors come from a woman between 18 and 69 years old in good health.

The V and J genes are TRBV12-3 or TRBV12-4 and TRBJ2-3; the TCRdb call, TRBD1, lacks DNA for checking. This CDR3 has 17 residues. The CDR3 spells CASSPLTPLGGADTQYF.

CDR3 in amino acids: CASSLVQGNTQYF. The chain couples TRBV11-2 to TRBJ2-3; without DNA, the TCRdb call of TRBD1 cannot be checked. The V gene's germline CDR1 is SGHAT and CDR2 FQNNGV. The CDR3 sequence is 13 residues long.

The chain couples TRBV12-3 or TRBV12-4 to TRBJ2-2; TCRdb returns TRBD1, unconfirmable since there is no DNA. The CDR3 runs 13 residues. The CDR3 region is CASSPDKTGELFF.

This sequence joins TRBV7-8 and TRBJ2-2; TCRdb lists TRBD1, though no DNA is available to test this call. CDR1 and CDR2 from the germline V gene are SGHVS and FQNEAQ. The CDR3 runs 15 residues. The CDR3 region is CASSPGGQNTGELFF.

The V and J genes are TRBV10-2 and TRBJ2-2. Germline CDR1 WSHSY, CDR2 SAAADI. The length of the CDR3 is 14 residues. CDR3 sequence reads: CAGIPSVNTGELFF.

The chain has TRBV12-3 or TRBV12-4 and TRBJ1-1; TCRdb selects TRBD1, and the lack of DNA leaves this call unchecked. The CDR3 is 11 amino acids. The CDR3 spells CASSEGAEAFF.

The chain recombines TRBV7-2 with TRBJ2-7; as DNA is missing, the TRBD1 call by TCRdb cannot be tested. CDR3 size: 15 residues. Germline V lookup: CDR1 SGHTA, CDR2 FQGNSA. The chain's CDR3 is CASSLEGVRGYEQYF.

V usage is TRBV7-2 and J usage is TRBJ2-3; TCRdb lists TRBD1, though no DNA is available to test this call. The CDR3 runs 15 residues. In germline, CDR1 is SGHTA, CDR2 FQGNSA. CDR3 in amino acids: CASSLDGTRADTQYF.

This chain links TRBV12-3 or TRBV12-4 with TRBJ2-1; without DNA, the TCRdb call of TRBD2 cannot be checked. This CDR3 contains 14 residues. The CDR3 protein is CASSFESGRGEQFF.

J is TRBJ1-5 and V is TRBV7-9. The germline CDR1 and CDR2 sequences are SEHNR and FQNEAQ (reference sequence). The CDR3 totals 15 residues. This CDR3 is CASSLGPTSNQPQHF.

The CDR3 region is CSARDTVSSYNEQFF. The chain links TRBV20-1 to TRBJ2-1. Germline V gene sequence: CDR1 DFQATT, CDR2 SNEGSKA (reference sequence). CDR3 size: 15 residues.

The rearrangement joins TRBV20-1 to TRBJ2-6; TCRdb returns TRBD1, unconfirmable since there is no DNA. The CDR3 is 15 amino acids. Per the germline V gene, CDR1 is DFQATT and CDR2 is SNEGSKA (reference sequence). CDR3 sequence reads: CSAPGIGSGANVLTF.

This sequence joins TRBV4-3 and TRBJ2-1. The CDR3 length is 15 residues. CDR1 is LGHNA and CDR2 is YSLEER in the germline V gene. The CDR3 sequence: CASSLRQSNYNEQFF.

The CDR3 is CSVEVGLRGDEQFF. This chain uses TRBV29-1 with TRBJ2-1; TCRdb calls TRBD2, which cannot be checked without DNA. CDR3 length: 14 amino acids. Germline V gives CDR1 SQVTM, CDR2 ANQGSEA.

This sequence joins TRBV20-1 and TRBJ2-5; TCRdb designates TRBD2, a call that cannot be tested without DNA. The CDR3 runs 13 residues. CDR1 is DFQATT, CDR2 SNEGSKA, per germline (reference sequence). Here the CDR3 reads CSAERETEETQYF.

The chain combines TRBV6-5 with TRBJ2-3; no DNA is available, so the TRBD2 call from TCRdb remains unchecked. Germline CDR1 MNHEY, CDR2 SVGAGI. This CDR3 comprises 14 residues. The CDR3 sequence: CASSYIAGPDTQYF.

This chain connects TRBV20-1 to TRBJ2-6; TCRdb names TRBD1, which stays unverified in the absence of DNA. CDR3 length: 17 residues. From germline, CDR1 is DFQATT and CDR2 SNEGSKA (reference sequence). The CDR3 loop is CSARPGTGFDGANVLTF.

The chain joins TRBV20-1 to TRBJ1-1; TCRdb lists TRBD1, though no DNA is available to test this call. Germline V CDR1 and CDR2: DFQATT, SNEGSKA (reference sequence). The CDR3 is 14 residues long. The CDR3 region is CSARDGDRDVAAFF.